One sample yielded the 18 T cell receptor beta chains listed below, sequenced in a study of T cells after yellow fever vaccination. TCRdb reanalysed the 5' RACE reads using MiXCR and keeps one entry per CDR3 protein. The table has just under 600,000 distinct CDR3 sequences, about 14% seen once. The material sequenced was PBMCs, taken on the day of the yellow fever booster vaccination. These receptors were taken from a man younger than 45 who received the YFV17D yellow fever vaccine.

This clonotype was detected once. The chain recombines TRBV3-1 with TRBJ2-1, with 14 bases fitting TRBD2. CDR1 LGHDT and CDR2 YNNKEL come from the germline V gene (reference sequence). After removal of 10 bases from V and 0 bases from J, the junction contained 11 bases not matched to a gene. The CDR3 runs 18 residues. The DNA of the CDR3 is TGTGCCACCGGGACTAGCGGGAGTTACTGGAGCTCCTACAATGAGCAGTTCTTC. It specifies CATGTSGSYWSSYNEQFF.

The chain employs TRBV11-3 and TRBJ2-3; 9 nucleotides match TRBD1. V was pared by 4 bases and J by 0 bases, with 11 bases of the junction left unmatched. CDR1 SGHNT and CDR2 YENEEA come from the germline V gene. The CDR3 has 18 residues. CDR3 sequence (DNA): TGTGCCAGCAGCTCGGGACAGGGCGTAAAAACAAGCACAGATACGCAGTATTTT. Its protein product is CASSSGQGVKTSTDTQYF.

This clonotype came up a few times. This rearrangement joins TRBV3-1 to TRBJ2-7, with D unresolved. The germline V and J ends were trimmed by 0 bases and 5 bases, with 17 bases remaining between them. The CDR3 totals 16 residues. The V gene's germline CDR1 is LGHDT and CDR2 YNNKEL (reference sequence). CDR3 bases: TGTGCCAGCAGCCAAGAGCGGTTGATTGGCAGTAACGAGCAGTACTTC. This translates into CASSQERLIGSNEQYF.

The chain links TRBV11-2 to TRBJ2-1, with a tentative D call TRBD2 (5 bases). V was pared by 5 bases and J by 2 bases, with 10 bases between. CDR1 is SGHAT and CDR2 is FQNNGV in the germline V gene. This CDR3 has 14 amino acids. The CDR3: CASSPRRAYNEQFF. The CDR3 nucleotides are TGTGCCAGCAGCCCCCGGCGGGCCTACAATGAGCAGTTCTTC. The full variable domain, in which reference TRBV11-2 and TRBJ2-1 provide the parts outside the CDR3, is EAGVAQSPRYKIIEKRQSVAFWCNPISGHATLYWYQQILGQGPKLLIQFQNNGVVDDSQLPKDRFSAERLKGVDSTLKIQPAKLEDSAVYLCASSPRRAYNEQFFGPGTRLTVL.

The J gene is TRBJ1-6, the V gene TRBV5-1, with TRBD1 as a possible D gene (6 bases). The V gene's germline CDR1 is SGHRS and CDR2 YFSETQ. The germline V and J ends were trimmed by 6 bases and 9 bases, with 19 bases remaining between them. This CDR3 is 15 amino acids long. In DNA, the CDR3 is TGCGCCAGCAACCTGGGGGCAGGTCGAGGTTCACCCCTCCACTTT. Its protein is CASNLGAGRGSPLHF.

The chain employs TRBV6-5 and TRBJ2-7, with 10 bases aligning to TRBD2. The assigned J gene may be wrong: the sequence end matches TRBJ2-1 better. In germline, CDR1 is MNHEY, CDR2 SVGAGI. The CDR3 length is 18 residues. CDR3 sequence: CASSYRTSGLRSSYEQFF. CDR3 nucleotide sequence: TGTGCCAGCAGTTATAGGACTAGCGGCCTAAGGAGCTCCTACGAGCAGTTCTTC.

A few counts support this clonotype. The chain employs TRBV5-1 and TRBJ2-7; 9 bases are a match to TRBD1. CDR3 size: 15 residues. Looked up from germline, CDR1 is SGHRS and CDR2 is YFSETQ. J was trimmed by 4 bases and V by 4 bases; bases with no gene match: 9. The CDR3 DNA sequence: TGCGCCAGCAGCCCGGGGGGACAGGGTCCGTACGAGCAGTACTTC. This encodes CASSPGGQGPYEQYF. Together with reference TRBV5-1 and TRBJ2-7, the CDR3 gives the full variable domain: KAGVTQTPRYLIKTRGQQVTLSCSPISGHRSVSWYQQTPGQGLQFLFEYFSETQRNKGNFPGRFSGRQFSNSRSEMNVSTLELGDSALYLCASSPGGQGPYEQYFGPGTRLTVT.

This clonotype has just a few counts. The CDR3 region is CASSRTTSGGSNQETQYF. In DNA, the CDR3 is TGTGCCAGCAGCCGAACAACCTCTGGCGGATCGAACCAAGAGACCCAGTACTTC. This chain links TRBV11-2 with TRBJ2-5; the D is unclear. The CDR3 has 18 amino acids. V lost 5 bases to trimming and J lost 0 bases, with 22 bases between them. In germline, CDR1 is SGHAT, CDR2 FQNNGV. Combining the CDR3 with reference TRBV11-2 and TRBJ2-5 gives the whole variable domain EAGVAQSPRYKIIEKRQSVAFWCNPISGHATLYWYQQILGQGPKLLIQFQNNGVVDDSQLPKDRFSAERLKGVDSTLKIQPAKLEDSAVYLCASSRTTSGGSNQETQYFGPGTRLLVL.

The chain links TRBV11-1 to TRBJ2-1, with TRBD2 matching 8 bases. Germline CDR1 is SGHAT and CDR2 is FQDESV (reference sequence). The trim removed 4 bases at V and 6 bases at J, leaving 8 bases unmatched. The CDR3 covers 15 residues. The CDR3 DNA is TGTGCCAGCAGCTCCACCGGGACTAGTATCAATGAGCAGTTCTTC. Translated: CASSSTGTSINEQFF.

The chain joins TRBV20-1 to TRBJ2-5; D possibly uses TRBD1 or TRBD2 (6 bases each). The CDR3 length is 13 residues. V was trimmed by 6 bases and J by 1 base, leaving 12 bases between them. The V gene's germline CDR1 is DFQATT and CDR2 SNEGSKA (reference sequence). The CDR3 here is CSAHGGGQETQYF. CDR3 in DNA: TGCAGTGCCCATGGAGGGGGCCAAGAGACCCAGTACTTC.

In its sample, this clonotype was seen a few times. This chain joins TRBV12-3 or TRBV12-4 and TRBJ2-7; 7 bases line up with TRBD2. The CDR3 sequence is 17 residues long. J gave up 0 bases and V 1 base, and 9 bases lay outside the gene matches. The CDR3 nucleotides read TGTGCCAGCAGTTTAGAACAGCCCCAGCGGGACTCCTACGAGCAGTACTTC. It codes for CASSLEQPQRDSYEQYF.

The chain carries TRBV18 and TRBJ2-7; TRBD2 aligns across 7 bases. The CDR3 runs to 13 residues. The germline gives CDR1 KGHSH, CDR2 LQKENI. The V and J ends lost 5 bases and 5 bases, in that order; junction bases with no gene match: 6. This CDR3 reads CASSFTSDNEQYF. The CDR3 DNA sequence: TGTGCCAGCTCATTCACTAGCGACAACGAGCAGTACTTC.

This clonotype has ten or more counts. CDR3 in amino acids: CSAGRTSGTYEQYF. The CDR3 nucleotides read TGCAGTGCTGGGAGGACTAGCGGTACCTACGAGCAGTACTTC. The J gene is TRBJ2-7, the V gene TRBV20-1, with 10 nucleotides matching TRBD2. The CDR3 runs to 14 residues. The V segment lost 5 bases and the J segment 2 bases; nucleotides outside the gene matches: 6. CDR1 and CDR2 (germline): DFQATT, SNEGSKA (reference sequence).

This CDR3 reads CASSYNTNEQFF. DNA for the CDR3: TGTGCCAGCAGTTATAACACCAATGAGCAGTTCTTC. The chain has TRBV6-5 and TRBJ2-1; D not resolved. Per germline, CDR1 MNHEY and CDR2 SVGAGI. CDR3 length: 12 residues. V was pared by 3 bases and J by 6 bases, with 6 bases between.

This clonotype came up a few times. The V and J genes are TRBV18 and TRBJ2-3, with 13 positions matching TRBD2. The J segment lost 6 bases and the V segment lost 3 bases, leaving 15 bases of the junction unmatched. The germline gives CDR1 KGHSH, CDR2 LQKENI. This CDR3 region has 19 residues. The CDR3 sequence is CASSPRTSGSFYLSDTQYF. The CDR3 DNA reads TGTGCCAGCTCACCGCGGACTAGCGGGAGCTTTTATCTATCGGATACGCAGTATTTT.

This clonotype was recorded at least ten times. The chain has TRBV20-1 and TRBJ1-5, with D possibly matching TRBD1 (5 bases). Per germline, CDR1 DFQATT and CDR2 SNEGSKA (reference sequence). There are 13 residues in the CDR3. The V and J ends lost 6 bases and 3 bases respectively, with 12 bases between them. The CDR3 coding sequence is TGCAGTGCCAATGACGGGGCCAATCAGCCCCAGCATTTT. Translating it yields CSANDGANQPQHF.

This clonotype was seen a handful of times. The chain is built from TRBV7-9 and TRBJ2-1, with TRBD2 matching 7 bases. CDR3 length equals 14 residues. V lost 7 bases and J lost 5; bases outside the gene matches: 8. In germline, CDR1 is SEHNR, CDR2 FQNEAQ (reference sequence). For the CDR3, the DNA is TGTGCCAGCAACCTTCGGGAGGCCCACAATGAGCAGTTCTTC. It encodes CASNLREAHNEQFF.

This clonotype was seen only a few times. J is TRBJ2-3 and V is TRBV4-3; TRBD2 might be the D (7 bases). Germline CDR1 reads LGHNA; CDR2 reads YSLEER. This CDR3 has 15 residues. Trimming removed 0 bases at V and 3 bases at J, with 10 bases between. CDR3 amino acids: CASSQEGGGTDTQYF. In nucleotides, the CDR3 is TGCGCCAGCAGCCAAGAAGGGGGAGGGACAGATACGCAGTATTTT.